One and the same sample provided the 15 T cell receptor beta chains below, sequenced in a study of T cells in women clearing cervical HPV infection. Using immunoSEQ multiplex PCR, the repertoire was profiled, and TCRdb retains in-frame clones only, with some absent. The sample has around 28,000 clones. The specimen sequenced was blood buffy coat. The receptors were gathered from a woman between 18 and 70 years old with a cervical HPV16 infection that either progressed to CIN3+ or cleared (not recorded which).

Of note for this clone: From the germline J gene comes the end of the CDR3, since the read stops 3 residues before it. The rearrangement uses TRBV18 and TRBJ1-2, with a possible D match to TRBD1 (6 bases). Germline V gene sequence: CDR1 KGHSH, CDR2 LQKENI. The CDR3 consists of 15 residues. With 3 bases removed from V and 2 bases from J, the gap between germline ends came to 13 bases. CDR3 sequence: CASSPTTGRNYGYTF. The sequenced part of the CDR3 DNA is TGTGCCAGCTCACCTACAACAGGGAGAAACTATGGC.

As concerns this clone: Read data end 3 residues before the CDR3 end; the end is taken from the germline J gene. This chain joins TRBV20-1 and TRBJ2-7; perhaps TRBD1 as D (5 bases). V lost 0 bases to trimming and J lost 4 bases, with 7 bases between them. This CDR3 has 12 residues. Germline lookup yields CDR1 DFQATT and CDR2 SNEGSKA (reference sequence). Partial CDR3 DNA: TGCAGTGCTAGAGATCACAGGTACGAG. Amino acids: CSARDHRYE. The full CDR3 protein is CSARDHRYEQYF.

Comments on this clone: From the germline J gene comes the end of the CDR3, since the read stops 3 residues before it. The chain recombines TRBV5-1 with TRBJ1-2, with TRBD1 matching 9 bases. Germline-derived CDR1 and CDR2 are SGHRS and YFSETQ. With 4 bases clipped from V and 6 bases from J, the junction kept 7 bases outside the gene matches. The CDR3 length is 14 residues. The chain's CDR3 is CASSQGQGRDGYTF. The CDR3 bases that were read are TGCGCCAGCAGCCAAGGACAGGGGAGGGATGGC.

On this clone itself: Coverage ceases 3 residues before the CDR3 finishes, and the germline J gene fills in the end. The chain has TRBV18 and TRBJ2-7, with TRBD1 identical over 9 bases. The V gene's germline CDR1 is KGHSH and CDR2 LQKENI. The CDR3 extends over 15 amino acids. V trimming: 5 bases; J trimming: 5 bases; junction bases outside the gene matches: 10. The CDR3 bases that were read are TGTGCCAGCTCAGCAGCCGGGACAGGGATCCACGAG. Protein: CASSAAGTGIHE. In full, the CDR3 reads CASSAAGTGIHEQYF.

A word on this clone: The CDR3 end is not reached by the read, which stops 3 residues before it; the germline J gene fills it in. This chain links TRBV7-3 with TRBJ1-1; 7 bases agree with TRBD1. J was trimmed by 6 bases and V by 3 bases; bases with no gene match: 10. Germline CDR1 and CDR2: SGHTA and FQGTGA. The CDR3 covers 15 residues. The covered CDR3 bases are TGTGCCAGCAGCTTGACGTCGACAGGGTCCTCTGAA. Translation gives CASSLTSTGSSE. The whole CDR3 sequence reads CASSLTSTGSSEAFF. The full variable domain, completed using reference TRBV7-3 and TRBJ1-1, is GAGVSQTPSNKVTEKGKYVELRCDPISGHTALYWYRQSLGQGPEFLIYFQGTGAADDSGLPNDRFFAVRPEGSVSTLKIQRTERGDSAVYLCASSLTSTGSSEAFFGQGTRLTVV.

In regard to this clone: The CDR3 extends 3 residues past the end of the read, so its final part is completed from the germline J gene. The rearrangement joins TRBV6-1 to TRBJ2-2; TRBD1 might be the D (6 bases). Germline V gives CDR1 MNHNS, CDR2 SASEGT. The CDR3 contains 15 residues. CDR3 DNA (partial): TGTGCCAGCAGTGCAACAGGGAACGGGAATTCACCG. It translates to CASSATGNGNSP. The whole CDR3 is CASSATGNGNSPLFF.

A remark on this clone: The sequenced fragment ends 3 residues before the CDR3 boundary, so the rest is inferred from the germline J gene. This chain connects TRBV20-1 to TRBJ1-6; D gene uncertain. Germline V lookup: CDR1 DFQATT, CDR2 SNEGSKA (reference sequence). The length of the CDR3 is 13 residues. With 6 bases removed from V and 6 bases from J, the gap between germline ends came to 12 bases. The covered CDR3 bases are TGCAGTGCCCCGAGAGGCCCTAATTCACCC. This gives the protein CSAPRGPNSP. The full CDR3 protein reads CSAPRGPNSPLHF.

Concerning this clone: Read coverage stops 3 residues before the CDR3 terminus; the germline J gene supplies the remainder. The rearrangement uses TRBV12-5 and TRBJ2-7, with a weak D call TRBD2 (7 bases). Trimming pared 1 base from V and 6 bases from J, leaving 22 bases between. The CDR3 is made up of 17 amino acids. Per germline, CDR1 LGHNT and CDR2 FRNRAP. The CDR3: CASGLALTGGRSREQYF. The sequenced part of the CDR3 DNA is TGTGCTAGTGGTTTGGCACTAACGGGGGGCCGATCTCGCGAG.

Comments on this clone: The CDR3 goes on 3 residues after the read ends, and that part is filled in from the germline J gene. The chain recombines TRBV7-9 with TRBJ2-2; D is unclear. CDR1 is SEHNR and CDR2 is FQNEAQ in the germline V gene (reference sequence). This CDR3 region has 15 residues. The CDR3 protein is CASSRFQPTNEKLFF. The part of the CDR3 DNA that was read is TGTGCCAGCAGCCGCTTCCAGCCAACTAATGAAAAG.

As to this clone: The read halts 3 residues ahead of the CDR3 end, with the missing end drawn from the germline J gene. The V call is TRBV2, the J call TRBJ1-2, with D perhaps matching TRBD1 (6 bases). The CDR3 sequence is 14 residues long. Per germline, CDR1 SNHLY and CDR2 FYNNEI. The CDR3 loop is CASRRDTGFAGYTF. CDR3 DNA, as far as it was read: TGTGCCAGCAGACGGGACACAGGCTTCGCGGGC.

Comment on this clone: The CDR3 is cut off 3 residues early in the read; its end comes from the germline J gene. This chain links TRBV2 with TRBJ2-7; 9 bases align to TRBD1. The CDR3 is 15 residues long. Germline loops: CDR1 SNHLY, CDR2 FYNNEI. Losses at the gene ends were 1 base for V and 3 bases for J; bases not matched to a gene: 4. The sequenced CDR3 bases are TGTGCCAGCAGTGAAGGGGGGGACAGGGACTACGAG. It encodes CASSEGGDRDYE. The entire CDR3 reads CASSEGGDRDYEQYF.

As regards this clone: Read sequence stops 3 residues before the CDR3 end, and the germline J gene provides the missing end. This chain joins TRBV5-1 and TRBJ1-2; maybe TRBD1 (5 bases). Germline V CDR1 and CDR2: SGHRS, YFSETQ. The length of the CDR3 is 12 residues. The CDR3 bases that were read are TGCGCCAGCAGCGCCTCGAGGGGAGGC. Encoded protein: CASSASRGG. The whole CDR3 protein reads CASSASRGGYTF.

In the case of this clone: The CDR3 end lies 3 residues beyond the end of the read and is filled in from the germline J gene. This sequence joins TRBV6-1 and TRBJ1-4; no definite D call. This CDR3 is 14 amino acids long. V lost 2 bases, J lost 8 bases, and 12 bases lay in between. Germline loops: CDR1 MNHNS, CDR2 SASEGT. CDR3 in amino acids: CASSEQVYTEKLFF. CDR3 DNA, as far as it was read: TGTGCCAGCAGTGAACAGGTTTACACGGAAAAA.

As regards this clone: The read ends 3 residues early relative to the CDR3; the germline J gene fills the gap. The genes are TRBV18 and TRBJ2-4; TRBD2 matches 8 bases. The CDR3 consists of 14 residues. CDR1 and CDR2 (germline): KGHSH, LQKENI. The covered CDR3 bases are TGTGCCAGCTCACCCTCGGGAGGGGACTATGGT. Translating it yields CASSPSGGDYG. The whole CDR3 reads CASSPSGGDYGQYF.

Comment on this clone: The CDR3 end falls 3 residues outside the read, so it is completed with the germline J gene. The V gene is TRBV20-1, the J gene TRBJ2-2; tentatively, D is TRBD1 (5 bases). V was pared by 5 bases and J by 6 bases, with 13 bases between. Germline V gene sequence: CDR1 DFQATT, CDR2 SNEGSKA (reference sequence). There are 13 residues in the CDR3. CDR3 DNA, as far as it was read: TGCAGTGCTCTTTTAAGGGGCGCCGGGGAG. Residues: CSALLRGAGE. The CDR3 as a whole reads CSALLRGAGELFF.